One sample yielded the 15 T cell receptor beta chains listed below, sequenced in a study of blood T cell repertoires in COVID-19 (dated by TCRdb to the early 2020s). Library method: the immunoSEQ multiplex PCR assay. The table was pulled from immuneACCESS by TCRdb, which kept in-frame rearrangements only. Such tables lose some clones; where checked, under half of the loss comes from unresolved V genes, and the rest has no known cause. Counted in this sample were some 83,000 clones; 81% of them appeared once. The leading ten clones occupy 44% of the sample. The sequenced material came from peripheral blood. These receptors were taken from a man older than 75 with acute or convalescent COVID-19.

The CDR3 loop reads CASSSGLTSGRADTQYF. For the CDR3, the DNA is TGTGCCAGCAGCTCCGGTCTGACTAGCGGGAGGGCGGATACGCAGTATTTT. The chain is built from TRBV7-9 and TRBJ2-3, with 14 bases matching TRBD2. The V gene end was trimmed by 4 bases and the J gene end by 6 bases; junction bases not matched to a gene: 9. This CDR3 contains 17 residues. From germline, CDR1 is SEHNR and CDR2 FQNEAQ (reference sequence).

This chain connects TRBV11-2 to TRBJ2-3, with 10 bases that match TRBD1. This CDR3 is built from 14 residues. The V gene end was trimmed by 5 bases and the J gene end by 10 bases; junction bases not matched to a gene: 9. Germline CDR1 is SGHAT and CDR2 is FQNNGV. CDR3 DNA sequence: TGTGCCAGCAGCCCGACAGGGGGCGCTTCCCCGCAGTATTTT. Protein: CASSPTGGASPQYF.

The rearrangement links TRBV20-1 to TRBJ2-1, with 8 bases identical to TRBD2. V shed 3 bases, J shed 9 bases, and the junction held 7 bases outside the gene matches. The CDR3 totals 13 residues. Germline values: CDR1 DFQATT, CDR2 SNEGSKA (reference sequence). CDR3 loop: CSASRTSFGEQFF. Written as DNA, the CDR3 is TGCAGTGCTAGTCGGACTAGCTTCGGTGAGCAGTTCTTC.

The chain carries TRBV19 and TRBJ2-1; 8 bases fit TRBD1. The V and J ends lost 4 bases and 8 bases, in that order; junction bases with no gene match: 4. From germline, CDR1 is LNHDA and CDR2 SQIVND (reference sequence). This CDR3 is built from 13 residues. The CDR3: CASSTDRGYEQFF. In DNA form, the CDR3 reads TGTGCCAGTAGTACCGACAGGGGCTATGAGCAGTTCTTC.

This clone has just a few counts. V and J are TRBV18 and TRBJ1-2; D is perhaps TRBD1 (5 bases). The CDR3 runs to 14 residues. V was clipped by 0 bases and J by 4 bases, with 9 bases between them. CDR1 and CDR2 from the germline V gene are KGHSH and LQKENI. CDR3 loop: CASSPPRVLYGYTF. In DNA, the CDR3 is TGTGCCAGCTCACCACCCAGGGTTCTCTATGGCTACACCTTC. Together with reference TRBV18 and TRBJ1-2, the CDR3 gives the full variable domain: NAGVMQNPRHLVRRRGQEARLRCSPMKGHSHVYWYRQLPEEGLKFMVYLQKENIIDESGMPKERFSAEFPKEGPSILRIQQVVRGDSAAYFCASSPPRVLYGYTFGSGTRLTVV.

The chain combines TRBV9 with TRBJ2-1, with 8 bases matching TRBD2. Unmatched junction bases numbered 9, after V lost 8 bases and J lost 5 bases. The CDR3 totals 14 residues. CDR1 and CDR2 from the germline V gene are SGDLS and YYNGEE. CDR3 amino acids: CASSTSGAHNEQFF. The DNA of the CDR3 is TGTGCCAGTTCAACTAGCGGAGCCCACAATGAGCAGTTCTTC.

The chain combines TRBV12-3 or TRBV12-4 with TRBJ1-3; tentatively, D is TRBD1 (6 bases). CDR3 size: 12 residues. The germline V and J ends were trimmed by 4 bases and 14 bases, with 15 bases remaining between them. The CDR3 sequence: CASSSDSRILYF. CDR3 nucleotides: TGTGCCAGCAGTTCGGACAGCCGCATCCTATATTTT.

V and J are TRBV18 and TRBJ2-3; 8 bases map to TRBD1. CDR1 and CDR2 from the germline V gene are KGHSH and LQKENI. The CDR3 sequence is 14 residues long. The V segment lost 3 bases and the J segment 4 bases; nucleotides outside the gene matches: 3. In DNA, the CDR3 is TGTGCCAGCTCACCGACAGGGGCGGCAGATACGCAGTATTTT. Translating it yields CASSPTGAADTQYF.

This clone appeared once. This chain links TRBV14 with TRBJ1-1, with a weak D call TRBD1 (6 bases). Germline CDR1 SGHDN, CDR2 FVKESK. The V end was cut by 1 base, the J end by 7 bases, with 13 bases between. CDR3 length: 14 residues. The CDR3 reads CASSQVMGHGEAFF. The CDR3 DNA follows: TGTGCCAGCAGCCAAGTTATGGGACACGGTGAAGCTTTCTTT.

This clone occurred once. The rearrangement links TRBV19 to TRBJ1-2, with 7 bases identical to TRBD1. Germline trimming cut 1 base from V and 3 bases from J; bases unmatched to any gene: 2. Per the germline V gene, CDR1 is LNHDA and CDR2 is SQIVND (reference sequence). The CDR3 covers 14 residues. The CDR3 reads CASSIVGQYYGYTF. CDR3 nucleotide sequence: TGTGCCAGTAGTATAGTGGGACAGTACTATGGCTACACCTTC.

The rearrangement links TRBV3-1 (or the pseudogene TRBV3-2) to TRBJ1-5, with TRBD1 as a possible D gene (6 bases). In germline, CDR1 is LGHDT, CDR2 YNNKEL (reference sequence). CDR3 size: 13 residues. Between the trimmed V and J ends, which lost 4 bases and 5 bases, there was a span of 9 bases. The CDR3 coding sequence is TGTGCCAGCAGCCTGACAGGTGATCAGCCCCAGCATTTT. Its translation is CASSLTGDQPQHF.

CDR3 loop: CASSQEKGLASYNEQFF. In DNA form, the CDR3 reads TGCGCCAGCAGCCAAGAAAAGGGACTAGCGAGCTACAATGAGCAGTTCTTC. The chain joins TRBV4-1 to TRBJ2-1; 10 nucleotides line up with TRBD2. This CDR3 spans 17 amino acids. After removal of 0 bases from V and 3 bases from J, the junction contained 5 bases not matched to a gene. Germline loops: CDR1 MGHRA, CDR2 YSYEKL.

V gene TRBV7-9 combines with J gene TRBJ2-2, with TRBD1 as a possible D gene (6 bases). The V and J ends lost 5 bases and 0 bases respectively, with 16 bases between them. Germline assignment: CDR1 SEHNR and CDR2 FQNEAQ (reference sequence). The CDR3 covers 17 residues. CDR3 loop: CASSRDRNYANTGELFF. Written as DNA, the CDR3 is TGTGCCAGCAGCCGCGACAGGAACTACGCGAACACCGGGGAGCTGTTTTTT.

This chain links TRBV7-9 with TRBJ2-2; 10 bases are shared with TRBD2. With V trimmed by 9 bases and J by 4 bases, 17 bases remained unmatched. The V gene's germline CDR1 is SEHNR and CDR2 FQNEAQ (reference sequence). The length of the CDR3 is 18 residues. CDR3 coding DNA: TGTGCCAGGAGCGCGGTGGGAGGAGGACTAGCGGTCACCGGGGAGCTGTTTTTT. It encodes CARSAVGGGLAVTGELFF.

The chain links TRBV11-3 to TRBJ2-1; 11 bases are shared with TRBD2. In germline, CDR1 is SGHNT, CDR2 YENEEA. The ends lost 5 bases at V and 6 bases at J; junction bases unmatched: 6. CDR3 size: 15 residues. DNA for the CDR3: TGTGCCAGCAGCACTGCCGGGACTAGCGGCAATGAGCAGTTCTTC. It encodes CASSTAGTSGNEQFF. The whole variable domain, filled in from reference TRBV11-3 and TRBJ2-1, reads EAGVVQSPRYKIIEKKQPVAFWCNPISGHNTLYWYLQNLGQGPELLIRYENEEAVDDSQLPKDRFSAERLKGVDSTLKIQPAELGDSAVYLCASSTAGTSGNEQFFGPGTRLTVL.